This passage covers 19 T cell receptor beta chains from one sample sequenced in a study of T cell clonality in common variable immunodeficiency. TCRdb keeps only in-frame clones here, not all; method: immunoSEQ multiplex PCR. The sample shows approximately 64,000 clones, none of them appearing just once. Sequencing used peripheral blood mononuclear cells. All receptors derive from a person aged 18 to 70 in good health.

This clone was seen ten or more times. The CDR3 goes on 3 residues after the read ends, and that part is filled in from the germline J gene. The rearrangement joins TRBV30 to TRBJ1-1, with D perhaps TRBD1 (6 bases). This CDR3 has 14 residues. V was trimmed by 3 bases and J by 3 bases, leaving 14 bases between them. From germline, CDR1 is GTSNPN and CDR2 SVGIG (reference sequence). The sequenced part of the CDR3 DNA is TGTGCCTGGAGGGGATCCGGGACACACACTGAA. Its protein product is CAWRGSGTHTE. The full CDR3 reads CAWRGSGTHTEAFF.

This clone was recorded at least ten times. CDR3: CASSIERDYGYTF. The sequenced part of the CDR3 DNA is TGTGCCAGTAGTATAGAACGGGACTATGGC. The genes are TRBV19 and TRBJ1-2; unclear D gene. From the germline J gene comes the end of the CDR3, since the read stops 3 residues before it. Germline assignment: CDR1 LNHDA and CDR2 SQIVND (reference sequence). The CDR3 is 13 residues long. V was cut by 0 bases and J by 3 bases, with 5 bases left in between.

This clone was seen ten or more times. The read halts 3 residues ahead of the CDR3 end, with the missing end drawn from the germline J gene. The chain recombines TRBV6-1 with TRBJ1-1, with a tentative D call TRBD1 (5 bases). Germline assignment: CDR1 MNHNS and CDR2 SASEGT. The CDR3 is 13 residues long. The CDR3 here is CASSETPGKEAFF. CDR3 DNA, as far as it was read: TGTGCCAGCAGTGAAACGCCAGGGAAGGAA.

This clone has ten or more counts. Read coverage stops 3 residues before the CDR3 terminus; the germline J gene supplies the remainder. The J gene is TRBJ1-1, the V gene TRBV19; the D gene is possibly TRBD1 (5 bases). CDR3 length: 13 residues. Germline CDR1 is LNHDA and CDR2 is SQIVND (reference sequence). The V end lost 7 bases, the J end lost 3 bases, and 12 bases lay between the germline ends. CDR3 residues: CASKTLGDTEAFF. Incomplete CDR3 DNA: TGTGCCAGTAAGACCCTAGGGGACACTGAA. Full variable domain (remainder filled in from reference TRBV19 and TRBJ1-1): DGGITQSPKYLFRKEGQNVTLSCEQNLNHDAMYWYRQDPGQGLRLIYYSQIVNDFQKGDIAEGYSVSREKKESFPLTVTSAQKNPTAFYLCASKTLGDTEAFFGQGTRLTVV.

This clone was found many times. The read terminates 3 residues ahead of where the CDR3 ends, so the germline J gene completes it. J is TRBJ1-1 and V is TRBV18; D gene uncertain. Trimming left V 3 bases short and J 4 bases short, with 12 bases between. The germline V gene encodes CDR1 KGHSH and CDR2 LQKENI. CDR3 size: 14 residues. The CDR3 protein is CASSPPAGSTEAFF. The CDR3 bases that were read are TGTGCCAGCTCACCTCCCGCAGGTAGCACTGAA.

In its sample, this clone was seen many times. Read sequence stops 3 residues before the CDR3 end, and the germline J gene provides the missing end. Other DNA sequences of this sample code for an identical CDR3. The J gene is TRBJ2-1, the V gene TRBV10-1; 7 bases map to TRBD1. V dropped 0 bases and J dropped 1; count of bases not matched to a gene: 6. The germline CDR1 and CDR2 sequences are WNHNN and SYGVQD (reference sequence). The CDR3 length is 17 residues. The CDR3 DNA, read in part, is TGCGCCAGCAGTGAGTCGTATCGGGACAGATCCTACAATGAG. It specifies CASSESYRDRSYNE. The whole CDR3 reads CASSESYRDRSYNEQFF.

On this clone itself: The CDR3 goes on 3 residues after the read ends, and that part is filled in from the germline J gene. The rearrangement uses TRBV18 and TRBJ1-6, with TRBD1 matching over 7 bases. CDR3 length: 14 amino acids. With 10 bases clipped from V and 10 bases from J, the junction kept 13 bases outside the gene matches. CDR1 is KGHSH and CDR2 is LQKENI in the germline V gene. CDR3 amino acids: CANPPPQGNSPLHF. The sequenced CDR3 bases are TGTGCCAACCCACCCCCACAGGGGAACTCACCC.

This clone occurred many times. The read comes to an end 3 residues before the CDR3 does, leaving the germline J gene to fill in the end. This rearrangement joins TRBV29-1 to TRBJ1-1; D is unclear. Per germline, CDR1 SQVTM and CDR2 ANQGSEA. With 0 bases removed from V and 6 bases from J, the gap between germline ends came to 8 bases. The CDR3 has 12 amino acids. The CDR3 bases that were read are TGCAGCGTTGAAGAGTCGGGTTCTGAA. Protein: CSVEESGSE. In full, the CDR3 is CSVEESGSEAFF.

This clone has at least ten counts. The read terminates 3 residues before the CDR3 end, so the remaining end is supplied by the germline J gene. The J gene is TRBJ2-5, the V gene TRBV7-8; 10 nucleotides match TRBD2. CDR1 is SGHVS and CDR2 is FQNEAQ in the germline V gene. This CDR3 spans 15 amino acids. V shed 2 bases and J 5 bases; nucleotides not matched to a gene: 5. The CDR3 bases that were read are TGTGCCAGCAGCTTACGGCTAGCGGGAGAGGAGACC. This codes for CASSLRLAGEET. The full CDR3 protein is CASSLRLAGEETQYF.

This clone showed up many times. The CDR3 end falls 3 residues outside the read, so it is completed with the germline J gene. This sequence joins TRBV5-4 and TRBJ2-3; TRBD1 matches 8 bases. V lost 3 bases and J lost 0; bases outside the gene matches: 6. Germline V lookup: CDR1 SGHNT, CDR2 YYREEE (reference sequence). The CDR3 consists of 16 residues. The part of the CDR3 DNA that was read is TGTGCCAGCAGCTCAATGACAGGGGCTAGCACAGATACG. It yields the protein CASSSMTGASTDT. The complete CDR3 reads CASSSMTGASTDTQYF.

Ten or more counts support this clone. With the read ending 3 residues before the CDR3 end, the germline J gene is used to fill in that end. J is TRBJ2-2 and V is TRBV5-1; D is ambiguous. Trimming removed 4 bases at V and 2 bases at J, with 9 bases between. Germline V lookup: CDR1 SGHRS, CDR2 YFSETQ. The CDR3 covers 14 residues. This CDR3 reads CASSPRLNTGELFF. The sequenced part of the CDR3 DNA is TGCGCCAGCAGCCCGCGACTCAACACCGGGGAG. The variable domain in full, completed from reference TRBV5-1 and TRBJ2-2, reads KAGVTQTPRYLIKTRGQQVTLSCSPISGHRSVSWYQQTPGQGLQFLFEYFSETQRNKGNFPGRFSGRQFSNSRSEMNVSTLELGDSALYLCASSPRLNTGELFFGEGSRLTVL.

This clone was found many times. Coverage ceases 3 residues before the CDR3 finishes, and the germline J gene fills in the end. The rearrangement joins TRBV7-8 to TRBJ2-3; TRBD2 agrees at 14 bases. J lost 2 bases, V lost 5 bases, and 6 bases had no gene match. This CDR3 region has 17 residues. Germline CDR1 and CDR2: SGHVS and FQNEAQ. The CDR3 loop is CASSARTSGGFTDTQYF. The covered CDR3 bases are TGTGCCAGCAGCGCCAGGACTAGCGGGGGGTTCACAGATACG.

This clone occurred many times. Coverage ceases 3 residues before the CDR3 finishes, and the germline J gene fills in the end. The chain uses TRBV30 and TRBJ1-3; 7 positions agree with TRBD1. Germline loops: CDR1 GTSNPN, CDR2 SVGIG (reference sequence). The CDR3 is made up of 15 amino acids. V dropped 2 bases and J dropped 0; count of bases not matched to a gene: 4. CDR3 residues: CAWSSRDSSGNTIYF. The DNA read from the CDR3 is TGTGCCTGGAGTTCTCGGGACAGCTCTGGAAACACC.

This clone was observed at least ten times. The DNA ends 3 residues before the CDR3 does, and the rest of the CDR3 is filled in from the germline J gene. The V and J genes are TRBV29-1 and TRBJ1-4; perhaps TRBD1 as D (6 bases). Deletions cut 6 bases from V and 6 bases from J, with 8 bases between. There are 11 residues in the CDR3. CDR1 and CDR2 (germline): SQVTM, ANQGSEA. The sequenced part of the CDR3 DNA is TGCAGCGTGGGACATGATGAAAAA. This translates into CSVGHDEK. In full, the CDR3 reads CSVGHDEKLFF.

This clone came up many times. The read comes to an end 3 residues before the CDR3 does, leaving the germline J gene to fill in the end. The chain links TRBV23-1 to TRBJ2-7, with D possibly TRBD1 on 6 matching bases. TRBV23-1 is reported as an ORF; its role is uncertain. This CDR3 is built from 16 residues. The germline V and J ends were trimmed by 6 bases and 3 bases, with 21 bases remaining between them. The CDR3 bases that were read are TGCGCCAGCAGCCTACAGGGTCCGGATCAGCTCTACGAG. Residues: CASSLQGPDQLYE. The complete CDR3 sequence is CASSLQGPDQLYEQYF.

This clone was counted at least ten times. The read stops 3 residues short of the end of the CDR3; the missing end is completed from the germline J gene. The chain combines TRBV11-2 with TRBJ2-3; weak D call: TRBD2 (6 bases). Germline assignment: CDR1 SGHAT and CDR2 FQNNGV. This CDR3 spans 14 amino acids. V was pared by 2 bases and J by 7 bases, with 13 bases between. CDR3 bases read: TGTGCCAGCAGCTTACGAGACGGCGGGAATACG. It encodes CASSLRDGGNT. The full CDR3 reads CASSLRDGGNTQYF.

On this clone itself: The read falls 3 residues short of the CDR3 end, and the missing part is taken from the germline J gene. V usage is TRBV7-6 and J usage is TRBJ2-5; 10 bases match TRBD1. In germline, CDR1 is SGHVS, CDR2 FNYEAQ. Unmatched junction bases numbered 7, after V lost 5 bases and J lost 7 bases. CDR3 size: 14 residues. CDR3 DNA (partial): TGTGCCAGCAGCCCGACAGGGGGCGCCGGGACC. Its translation is CASSPTGGAGT. The CDR3 in its entirety is CASSPTGGAGTQYF.

This clone was observed at least ten times. The read stops 3 residues short of the end of the CDR3; the missing end is completed from the germline J gene. The chain couples TRBV2 to TRBJ2-7, with 8 nucleotides matching TRBD1. The CDR3 is 16 amino acids. Trimming cost V 6 bases and J 4 bases; bases outside gene matches: 14. CDR1 is SNHLY and CDR2 is FYNNEI in the germline V gene. The part of the CDR3 DNA that was read is TGTGCCAGCAGCGCCTCCCAGGGGGCGCTTAAATACGAG. As protein: CASSASQGALKYE. The entire CDR3 sequence reads CASSASQGALKYEQYF. Drawing the rest from reference TRBV2 and TRBJ2-7, the complete variable domain is EPEVTQTPSHQVTQMGQEVILRCVPISNHLYFYWYRQILGQKVEFLVSFYNNEISEKSEIFDDQFSVERPDGSNFTLKIRSTKLEDSAMYFCASSASQGALKYEQYFGPGTRLTVT.

This clone was recorded many times. Read sequence stops 3 residues before the CDR3 end, and the germline J gene provides the missing end. The V and J genes are TRBV6-4 and TRBJ2-5; 7 nucleotides line up with TRBD2. Unmatched junction bases numbered 6, after V lost 3 bases and J lost 2 bases. Germline V gene data show CDR1 as MRHNA and CDR2 as SNTAGT. The CDR3 has 15 residues. CDR3: CASSEAAGEQETQYF. The part of the CDR3 DNA that was read is TGTGCCAGCAGTGAGGCGGCGGGGGAACAAGAGACC.